This T cell receptor (beta chain) is drawn from a study of T cells in localized non-small cell lung cancer. The study, taken as a whole, reports: Exceeding tumor, uninvolved adjacent lung had the highest T cell clonality.

Trimming pared 5 bases from V and 0 bases from J, leaving 7 bases between. CDR1 is SGHTA, CDR2 FQGNSA, per germline. The CDR3 covers 13 residues. TCRdb keeps only in-frame clones here, not all; method: immunoSEQ multiplex PCR. The data contain 2,000 to 3,000 clones, 20% to 25% of them seen just once; the ten biggest clones take up around 6.1%. At least ten counts were recorded for this clone. What it recognizes is unknown. The source of this sequence is a man aged 40 to 69 with stage II lung adenocarcinoma. The input for sequencing was lung tumor tissue, taken before any cancer treatment. The chain joins TRBV7-2 to TRBJ1-1; D not certain. The CDR3 DNA follows: TGTGCCAGCAGCCGAGATTTGAACACTGAAGCTTTCTTT. Encoded protein: CASSRDLNTEAFF. Together with reference TRBV7-2 and TRBJ1-1, the CDR3 gives the full variable domain: GAGVSQSPSNKVTEKGKDVELRCDPISGHTALYWYRQSLGQGLEFLIYFQGNSAPDKSGLPSDRFSAERTGGSVSTLTIQRTQQEDSAVYLCASSRDLNTEAFFGQGTRLTVV.